The TCR beta chain under discussion was sequenced for a study of siplizumab effects on memory and regulatory T cells. Study findings and constraints: Naive T cells looked more diverse than memory cells and looked like major alloresponse contributors. Whether the proliferating Tregs (from siplizumab cultures) were suppressive was not confirmed.

The sample holds one count of this clone. Its antigen is not known. Looked up from germline, CDR1 is MDHEN and CDR2 is SYDVKM. This CDR3 contains 15 residues. Trimming removed 7 bases from V and 5 bases from J, with 20 bases in between. Sequenced by immunoSEQ multiplex PCR; TCRdb stores in-frame clones only, minus some. The sample includes some 97,000 clones, roughly 94% seen only once; the top ten take around 0.6%. Sequencing was performed on Tregs sorted from blood. This rearrangement joins TRBV28 to TRBJ1-1, with no clear D. The receptor's source is a human donor in good health. The CDR3 nucleotides read TGTGCCAGCACCGAACCGGGGTCTCAAGGGACTGAAGCTTTCTTT. Protein product: CASTEPGSQGTEAFF.